One and the same sample provided the 28 T cell receptor beta chains below, sequenced in a study of cytomegalovirus exposure and HLA in healthy donors. It was with 60 Vbeta and 13 Jbeta primers that the PCR ran. Data came from immunoSEQ multiplex PCR; TCRdb stores just in-frame clones and leaves some out. Recorded for this sample: 150,000 to 200,000 clones. Input material: PBMCs. The receptor set was obtained from a man aged 25 to 40 in good health and CMV-seronegative.

This rearrangement joins TRBV5-1 to TRBJ1-2; 7 nucleotides match TRBD1. The CDR3 consists of 12 residues. The germline CDR1 and CDR2 sequences are SGHRS and YFSETQ. V trimming: 4 bases; J trimming: 6 bases; junction bases outside the gene matches: 3. The DNA of the CDR3 is TGCGCCAGCAGCGCAGGGGGTAATGGCTACACCTTC. It is translated as CASSAGGNGYTF.

The J gene is TRBJ2-5, the V gene TRBV5-1, with 9 bases matching TRBD2. Germline loops: CDR1 SGHRS, CDR2 YFSETQ. This CDR3 comprises 16 residues. After removal of 5 bases from V and 5 bases from J, the junction contained 13 bases not matched to a gene. The DNA of the CDR3 is TGCGCCAGCAGTTCGAACCCAGCGGGAGGCGTTGAGACCCAGTACTTC. This codes for CASSSNPAGGVETQYF.

The J gene is TRBJ2-7, the V gene TRBV7-3; 10 bases agree with TRBD1. Germline V gene data show CDR1 as SGHTA and CDR2 as FQGTGA. CDR3 length: 14 residues. With V trimmed by 5 bases and J by 2 bases, 3 bases remained unmatched. CDR3 protein: CASSPGQGAYEQYF. DNA for the CDR3: TGTGCCAGCAGCCCCGGACAGGGGGCCTACGAGCAGTACTTC.

The chain uses TRBV29-1 and TRBJ2-7; 7 nucleotides line up with TRBD2. There are 15 residues in the CDR3. Germline CDR1 SQVTM, CDR2 ANQGSEA. V trimming: 6 bases; J trimming: 2 bases; junction bases outside the gene matches: 13. CDR3 nucleotides: TGCAGCGTCCACTTCACCGGGACTAAACCCTACGAGCAGTACTTC. This codes for CSVHFTGTKPYEQYF.

The chain joins TRBV4-3 to TRBJ2-1; 7 bases agree with TRBD1. The CDR3 has 15 residues. Germline V gene data show CDR1 as LGHNA and CDR2 as YSLEER. Unmatched junction bases numbered 9, after V lost 0 bases and J lost 10 bases. The CDR3 here is CASSQEPGTVGEQFF. The CDR3 region has the DNA TGCGCCAGCAGCCAAGAACCTGGGACAGTCGGGGAGCAGTTCTTC.

The V gene is TRBV7-2, the J gene TRBJ1-1, with TRBD1 as a possible D gene (6 bases). Trimming took 2 bases from V and 1 from J, leaving 17 bases between them. CDR1 is SGHTA and CDR2 is FQGNSA in the germline V gene. The CDR3 is 17 amino acids. CDR3 DNA sequence: TGTGCCAGCAGCTTACAAGCGGGGGGCGCGGGGAACACTGAAGCTTTCTTT. Protein product: CASSLQAGGAGNTEAFF. The full variable domain, its missing parts supplied by reference TRBV7-2 and TRBJ1-1, is GAGVSQSPSNKVTEKGKDVELRCDPISGHTALYWYRQSLGQGLEFLIYFQGNSAPDKSGLPSDRFSAERTGGSVSTLTIQRTQQEDSAVYLCASSLQAGGAGNTEAFFGQGTRLTVV.

The V and J genes are TRBV2 and TRBJ1-4; a weak D match, TRBD1 (6 bases). V was pared by 7 bases and J by 10 bases, with 16 bases between. The germline gives CDR1 SNHLY, CDR2 FYNNEI. The CDR3 extends over 13 amino acids. The DNA of the CDR3 is TGTGCCAGCACTGCGGCGGTACAGGGAAAACTGTTTTTT. This gives the protein CASTAAVQGKLFF.

This sequence joins TRBV30 and TRBJ2-5, with 7 bases that match TRBD1. The CDR3 has 14 amino acids. The V gene end was trimmed by 3 bases and the J gene end by 2 bases; junction bases not matched to a gene: 6. Germline V gives CDR1 GTSNPN, CDR2 SVGIG (reference sequence). Written as DNA, the CDR3 is TGTGCCTGGAGGGAGACAGGGCGTCAAGAGACCCAGTACTTC. It encodes CAWRETGRQETQYF. The variable domain in full, with the rest retrieved from reference TRBV30 and TRBJ2-5, is SQTIHQWPATLVQPVGSPLSLECTVEGTSNPNLYWYRQAAGRGLQLLFYSVGIGQISSEVPQNLSASRPQDRQFILSSKKLLLSDSGFYLCAWRETGRQETQYFGPGTRLLVL.

In nucleotides, the CDR3 is TGTGCCAGCAGCGTCGAGGACACCCGGGAGCCCCAGCATTTT. Residues: CASSVEDTREPQHF. This chain uses TRBV9 with TRBJ1-5; a weak D match, TRBD1 (5 bases). The V gene's germline CDR1 is SGDLS and CDR2 YYNGEE. This CDR3 comprises 14 residues. The ends were cut back, 2 bases at V and 8 bases at J, with 14 bases in the middle. The whole variable domain, filled in from reference TRBV9 and TRBJ1-5, reads DSGVTQTPKHLITATGQRVTLRCSPRSGDLSVYWYQQSLDQGLQFLIQYYNGEERAKGNILERFSAQQFPDLHSELNLSSLELGDSALYFCASSVEDTREPQHFGDGTRLSIL.

This rearrangement joins TRBV19 to TRBJ2-7; tentative D call: TRBD1 (6 bases). There are 15 residues in the CDR3. Germline CDR1 is LNHDA and CDR2 is SQIVND (reference sequence). The V gene lost 1 base and the J gene lost 3 bases, with 13 bases spanning the gap. The CDR3 loop is CASSIVVGQSYEQYF. The CDR3, as DNA: TGTGCCAGTAGTATAGTGGTTGGACAGAGCTACGAGCAGTACTTC.

V usage is TRBV9 and J usage is TRBJ2-3; 8 nucleotides line up with TRBD1. Trimming took 3 bases from V and 1 from J; bases not matched to a gene: 7. CDR1 is SGDLS, CDR2 YYNGEE, per germline. The CDR3 sequence is 16 residues long. The CDR3 bases are TGTGCCAGCAGCGCCCCGCCGGGACAGGGCACAGATACGCAGTATTTT. Protein sequence: CASSAPPGQGTDTQYF. The variable domain in full, completed from reference TRBV9 and TRBJ2-3, reads DSGVTQTPKHLITATGQRVTLRCSPRSGDLSVYWYQQSLDQGLQFLIQYYNGEERAKGNILERFSAQQFPDLHSELNLSSLELGDSALYFCASSAPPGQGTDTQYFGPGTRLTVL.

V and J are TRBV28 and TRBJ2-1; 7 bases line up with TRBD2. CDR1 MDHEN and CDR2 SYDVKM come from the germline V gene. With V trimmed by 3 bases and J by 5 bases, 7 bases remained unmatched. The length of the CDR3 is 15 residues. CDR3 residues: CASSLTGTMNNEQFF. DNA for the CDR3: TGTGCCAGCAGTTTGACCGGGACTATGAACAATGAGCAGTTCTTC.

This rearrangement joins TRBV5-1 to TRBJ2-7, with a tentative D call TRBD2 (7 bases). Trimming stripped 0 bases from V and 0 bases from J, with 19 bases between. The germline gives CDR1 SGHRS, CDR2 YFSETQ. This CDR3 is 18 amino acids long. This CDR3 reads CASSLEARGGEISYEQYF. The CDR3 nucleotides are TGCGCCAGCAGCTTGGAAGCGCGCGGGGGCGAGATCTCCTACGAGCAGTACTTC.

J is TRBJ1-3 and V is TRBV19, with TRBD1 identical over 9 bases. The germline V gene has CDR1 LNHDA and CDR2 SQIVND (reference sequence). The V gene end was trimmed by 6 bases and the J gene end by 2 bases; junction bases not matched to a gene: 14. The CDR3 has 18 amino acids. CDR3 residues: CASSPGQGFSGTGNTIYF. CDR3 in DNA: TGTGCCAGTAGCCCGGGACAGGGATTTTCGGGTACTGGAAACACCATATATTTT.

V gene TRBV6-1 combines with J gene TRBJ1-1, with D hard to call. The V and J ends lost 10 bases and 2 bases respectively, with 11 bases between them. Germline CDR1 MNHNS, CDR2 SASEGT. The CDR3 has 12 residues. In DNA, the CDR3 is TGTGCCACTTCCACAGTCAACACTGAAGCTTTCTTT. This translates into CATSTVNTEAFF.

This chain connects TRBV30 to TRBJ2-7; a weak D match, TRBD2 (6 bases). CDR1 is GTSNPN and CDR2 is SVGIG in the germline V gene (reference sequence). The V and J ends lost 4 bases and 6 bases respectively, with 19 bases between them. The CDR3 runs 14 residues. The CDR3 loop is CAWNRNTGEGEQYF. The CDR3 DNA reads TGTGCCTGGAATCGCAATACGGGGGAAGGCGAGCAGTACTTC.

The chain joins TRBV10-1 to TRBJ2-5; 8 bases are a match to TRBD1. With the DNA end fitting TRBJ2-7 better, the J assignment may be wrong. CDR3 length: 14 residues. From germline, CDR1 is WNHNN and CDR2 SYGVQD (reference sequence). The CDR3 nucleotides are TGCGCCAGCAGTGATCCGGGACAGGCGTACGAGCAGTACTTC. This sequence encodes CASSDPGQAYEQYF.

The V call is TRBV6-1, the J call TRBJ1-2; weak D call: TRBD1 (6 bases). Trimming removed 2 bases from V and 3 bases from J, with 16 bases in between. Germline V gene data show CDR1 as MNHNS and CDR2 as SASEGT. This CDR3 is built from 16 residues. The CDR3 DNA sequence: TGTGCCAGCAGTGAACTGGCAGGGGCGGCGGACTATGGCTACACCTTC. It encodes CASSELAGAADYGYTF.

The chain is built from TRBV7-9 and TRBJ2-1, with no clear D. V was cut by 1 base and J by 8 bases, with 6 bases left in between. CDR1 is SEHNR and CDR2 is FQNEAQ in the germline V gene (reference sequence). CDR3 length: 12 residues. The CDR3 DNA is TGTGCCAGCAGCTTAGGTGCGTATGAGCAGTTCTTC. Encoded protein: CASSLGAYEQFF.

This chain connects TRBV13 to TRBJ2-7; TRBD1 matches at 12 bases. V was clipped by 0 bases and J by 7 bases; unmatched bases: 10. Germline CDR1 is PRHDT and CDR2 is FYEKMQ (reference sequence). The CDR3 has 17 residues. The CDR3 loop is CASSLGGGTGGMREQYF. CDR3 nucleotides: TGTGCCAGCAGCTTAGGGGGGGGGACAGGGGGCATGAGGGAGCAGTACTTC. Variable domain in full (rest from reference TRBV13 and TRBJ2-7): AAGVIQSPRHLIKEKRETATLKCYPIPRHDTVYWYQQGPGQDPQFLISFYEKMQSDKGSIPDRFSAQQFSDYHSELNMSSLELGDSALYFCASSLGGGTGGMREQYFGPGTRLTVT.

V is TRBV10-3 and J is TRBJ1-1, with 9 bases matching TRBD1. The V gene's germline CDR1 is ENHRY and CDR2 SYGVKD. The CDR3 totals 15 residues. The V and J ends lost 4 bases and 4 bases, in that order; junction bases with no gene match: 7. CDR3 sequence: CAISVTGGKSTEAFF. DNA of the CDR3: TGTGCCATCAGTGTGACAGGGGGAAAGAGCACTGAAGCTTTCTTT.

The chain uses TRBV6-5 and TRBJ1-4, with no clear D. The CDR3 covers 15 residues. Deletions cut 2 bases from V and 8 bases from J, with 15 bases between. Germline CDR1 reads MNHEY; CDR2 reads SVGAGI. The DNA for the CDR3 is TGTGCCAGCAGTTACGAGGGTCTTCAAGGGGAAAAACTGTTTTTT. It encodes CASSYEGLQGEKLFF.

The rearrangement joins TRBV12-5 to TRBJ2-2, with 10 bases matching TRBD1. This CDR3 contains 17 residues. V was clipped by 4 bases and J by 1 base; unmatched bases: 6. CDR1 is LGHNT, CDR2 FRNRAP, per germline. The CDR3 sequence is CASGSIWTGGNTGELFF. CDR3 DNA: TGTGCTAGTGGTTCTATTTGGACAGGGGGGAACACCGGGGAGCTGTTTTTT.

The chain joins TRBV2 to TRBJ2-5; 10 bases are a match to TRBD2. The CDR3 is 17 residues long. Germline V gene lookup returns CDR1 SNHLY and CDR2 FYNNEI. J gave up 5 bases and V 7 bases, and 16 bases lay outside the gene matches. CDR3 residues: CASIVGLSGGARETQYF. The CDR3 DNA is TGTGCCAGCATAGTCGGTTTGAGCGGGGGGGCGAGGGAGACCCAGTACTTC.

The V gene is TRBV11-2, the J gene TRBJ2-2; perhaps TRBD1 as D (5 bases). The ends were cut back, 3 bases at V and 2 bases at J, with 10 bases in the middle. CDR1 and CDR2 from the germline V gene are SGHAT and FQNNGV. The CDR3 runs 15 residues. The CDR3 loop reads CASSFPQGNTGELFF. CDR3 sequence (DNA): TGTGCCAGCAGCTTCCCTCAGGGAAACACCGGGGAGCTGTTTTTT.

The chain links TRBV6-6 to TRBJ2-4, with 7 nucleotides matching TRBD2. Looked up from germline, CDR1 is MNHNY and CDR2 is SVGAGI (reference sequence). Germline trimming cut 11 bases from V and 6 bases from J; bases unmatched to any gene: 7. The CDR3 contains 12 residues. CDR3 sequence (DNA): TGTGCCGCCCGGGGGGAGGGAAACATTCAGTACTTC. Translation gives CAARGEGNIQYF.

V is TRBV5-8 and J is TRBJ2-7; the match to TRBD2 covers 9 bases. This CDR3 is 16 amino acids long. Trimming cost V 5 bases and J 7 bases; bases outside gene matches: 16. Looked up from germline, CDR1 is SGHTS and CDR2 is YDEGEE. As DNA, the CDR3 is TGTGCCAGCAGACTTGAGGTAGCGGGAGTCATGTGGGAGCAGTACTTC. Translation: CASRLEVAGVMWEQYF.

The chain recombines TRBV27 with TRBJ1-1; D is uncertain. The germline V and J ends were trimmed by 3 bases and 5 bases, with 16 bases remaining between them. Germline CDR1 and CDR2: MNHEY and SMNVEV (reference sequence). CDR3 size: 15 residues. The CDR3 DNA reads TGTGCCAGCAGTTTCTCCATGGGTGGAGGGACTGAAGCTTTCTTT. Translated: CASSFSMGGGTEAFF.